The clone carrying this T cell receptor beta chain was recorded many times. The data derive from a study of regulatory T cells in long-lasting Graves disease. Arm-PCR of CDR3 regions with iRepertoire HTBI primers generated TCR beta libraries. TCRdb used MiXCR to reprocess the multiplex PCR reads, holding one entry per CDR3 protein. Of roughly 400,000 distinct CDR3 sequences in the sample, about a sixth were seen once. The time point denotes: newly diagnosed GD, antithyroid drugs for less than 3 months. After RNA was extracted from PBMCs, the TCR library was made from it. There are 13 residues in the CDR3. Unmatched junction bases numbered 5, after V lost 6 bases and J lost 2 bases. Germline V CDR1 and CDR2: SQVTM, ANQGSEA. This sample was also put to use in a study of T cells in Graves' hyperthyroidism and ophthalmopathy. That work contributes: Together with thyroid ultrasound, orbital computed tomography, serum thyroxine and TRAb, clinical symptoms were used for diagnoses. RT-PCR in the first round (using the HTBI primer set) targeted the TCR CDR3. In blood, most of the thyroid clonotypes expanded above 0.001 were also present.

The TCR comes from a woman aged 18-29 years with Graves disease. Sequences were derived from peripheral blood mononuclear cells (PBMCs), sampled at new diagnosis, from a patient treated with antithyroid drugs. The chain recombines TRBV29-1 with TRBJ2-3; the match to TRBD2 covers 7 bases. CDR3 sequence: CSVPGTITDTQYF. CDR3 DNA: TGCAGCGTCCCCGGGACTATCACAGATACGCAGTATTTT.